This TCR beta chain derives from a study of T cells after yellow fever vaccination. Template switching with 5'RACE generated the TCR cDNA and added a universal primer site and UMIs. TCRdb recomputed calls from the 5' RACE reads with MiXCR, one row per CDR3 protein. Found here are over 65,000 distinct CDR3 sequences, 10% to 15% of them singletons; the top ten hold roughly 25%. This clonotype was detected only a few times. Study-wide results and caveats: In post-booster samples, most primary-vaccination clones reappeared (around 95% CD4, over 70% CD8). Weaker, the secondary response peaked sooner, at day 5 versus 15.

The CDR3 extends over 18 amino acids. Germline assignment: CDR1 MGHRA and CDR2 YSYEKL. After removal of 4 bases from V and 1 base from J, the junction contained 11 bases not matched to a gene. The sequence derives from a man aged 18 to 30 who received the YFV17D yellow fever vaccine. The genes are TRBV4-1 and TRBJ2-3, with TRBD2 matching over 10 bases. Sequences were derived from CD8+ T cells not binding an NS4B(214-222) dextramer, sorted from PBMCs, sampled 21 days after the first yellow fever vaccination. The CDR3 reads CASSPSPTSGVGTDTQYF. DNA of the CDR3: TGCGCCAGCAGCCCAAGCCCCACTAGCGGGGTGGGCACAGATACGCAGTATTTT.